The 4 T cell receptor beta chains below were found in one sample sequenced in a study of blood T cell repertoires in COVID-19. Clones were sequenced by immunoSEQ multiplex PCR, and TCRdb holds only the in-frame ones, with some missing. Counted here are around 200,000 clones, 65% to 85% occurring once; the ten biggest clones make up 8.2%. The source material was peripheral blood. Source of these receptors: a woman aged 50 to 65 with acute or convalescent COVID-19.

The chain links TRBV7-2 to TRBJ2-1, with a weak D call TRBD2 (7 bases). The CDR3 contains 14 residues. V lost 5 bases to trimming and J lost 10 bases, with 18 bases between them. The V gene's germline CDR1 is SGHTA and CDR2 FQGNSA. The CDR3 is CASSPSRGQGEQFF. The CDR3 region has the DNA TGTGCCAGCAGCCCTTCGCGGGGGCAGGGGGAGCAGTTCTTC.

The chain couples TRBV28 to TRBJ2-2; 7 bases match TRBD2. From germline, CDR1 is MDHEN and CDR2 SYDVKM. The CDR3 extends over 16 amino acids. The V and J ends lost 5 bases and 1 base, in that order; junction bases with no gene match: 7. This CDR3 reads CASSPSTSLNTGELFF. The CDR3 DNA is TGTGCCAGCAGTCCGTCGACTAGCTTGAACACCGGGGAGCTGTTTTTT.

The J gene is TRBJ2-7, the V gene TRBV5-1; TRBD2 might be the D (5 bases). CDR3 length equals 13 residues. Germline lookup yields CDR1 SGHRS and CDR2 YFSETQ. The V gene lost 0 bases and the J gene lost 7 bases, with 11 bases spanning the gap. CDR3 sequence (DNA): TGCGCCAGCAGCTTGGGGACGGGGTATGAGCAGTACTTC. The encoded protein is CASSLGTGYEQYF.

The genes are TRBV19 and TRBJ2-1; 7 positions agree with TRBD2. V gave up 3 bases and J gave up 8 bases; unmatched junction bases: 7. The CDR3 sequence is 14 residues long. Germline assignment: CDR1 LNHDA and CDR2 SQIVND (reference sequence). The CDR3 region has the DNA TGTGCCAGTAGTATGGGGCGGGAGCTCGATGAGCAGTTCTTC. This translates into CASSMGRELDEQFF.